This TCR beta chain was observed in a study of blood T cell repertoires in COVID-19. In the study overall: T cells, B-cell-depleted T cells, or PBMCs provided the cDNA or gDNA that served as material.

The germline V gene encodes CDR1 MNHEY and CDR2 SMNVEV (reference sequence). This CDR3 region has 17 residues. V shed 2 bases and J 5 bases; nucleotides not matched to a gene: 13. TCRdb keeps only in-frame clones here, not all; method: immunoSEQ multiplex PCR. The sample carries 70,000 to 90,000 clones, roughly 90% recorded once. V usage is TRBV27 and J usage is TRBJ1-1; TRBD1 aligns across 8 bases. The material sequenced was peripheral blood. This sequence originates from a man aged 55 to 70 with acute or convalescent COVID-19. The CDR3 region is CASSLTQGVILGTEAFF. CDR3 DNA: TGTGCCAGCAGTTTAACACAGGGGGTGATTTTGGGGACTGAAGCTTTCTTT.